Here is one T cell receptor beta chain with its context. No antigen is known for it. It was with a sample-barcoded 5' primer and a J-beta primer mix that a second PCR of roughly 6 to 11 cycles was run. TCRdb passed the 5' RACE reads through MiXCR, listing each CDR3 protein once. This sample has 1.5 million to 2 million distinct CDR3 sequences, with 25% to 30% found just once. These data originate in a study of blood T cells in healthy people across ages. Study-wide background: Per two T cells, template switching captured roughly one barcoded beta molecule. Findings of the study overall: Per million T cells, TCR beta diversity dropped roughly linearly as age increased.

The CDR3 sequence is 14 residues long. Germline lookup yields CDR1 MNHNS and CDR2 SASEGT. Trimming cost V 7 bases and J 3 bases, with 14 bases left between them. This sequence originates from a woman in her 30s in good health. Sequencing used blood. This rearrangement joins TRBV6-1 to TRBJ2-3, with D possibly called TRBD1 or TRBD2 (5 bases each). CDR3 DNA sequence: TGTGCCAGCATGGGGATGGGGGATACAGATACGCAGTATTTT. Residues: CASMGMGDTDTQYF.